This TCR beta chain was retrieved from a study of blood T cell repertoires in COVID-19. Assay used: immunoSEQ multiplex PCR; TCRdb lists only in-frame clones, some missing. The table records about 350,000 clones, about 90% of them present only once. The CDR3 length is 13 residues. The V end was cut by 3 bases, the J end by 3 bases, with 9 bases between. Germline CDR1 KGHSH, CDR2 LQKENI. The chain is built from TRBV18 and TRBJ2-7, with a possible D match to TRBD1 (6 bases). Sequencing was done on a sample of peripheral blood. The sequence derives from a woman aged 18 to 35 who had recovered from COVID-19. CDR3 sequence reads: CASSPGQLYEQYV. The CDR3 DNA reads TGTGCCAGCTCACCCGGACAGCTCTACGAGCAGTACGTC.